Here is one T cell receptor beta chain with its context. The CDR3 is 15 amino acids. Per germline, CDR1 LNHDA and CDR2 SQIVND (reference sequence). Trimming stripped 5 bases from V and 0 bases from J, with 13 bases between. Seattle participants joined during active infection and were tracked over time. This specimen belongs to a study of blood T cell repertoires in COVID-19. Profiling relied on immunoSEQ multiplex PCR, and the TCRdb table lists in-frame clones only, not all of them. The sample holds roughly 100,000 clones, around 78% seen once. Sequences were obtained from peripheral blood. This chain connects TRBV19 to TRBJ1-1, with unresolved D. This clonotype was sampled from a man older than 75 with COVID-19, enrolled during active disease. The CDR3 DNA reads TGTGCCAGTAGTCACCCAGGTGTGGTGAACACTGAAGCTTTCTTT. Encoded protein: CASSHPGVVNTEAFF. Filled out from reference TRBV19 and TRBJ1-1, the complete variable domain reads DGGITQSPKYLFRKEGQNVTLSCEQNLNHDAMYWYRQDPGQGLRLIYYSQIVNDFQKGDIAEGYSVSREKKESFPLTVTSAQKNPTAFYLCASSHPGVVNTEAFFGQGTRLTVV.